This T cell receptor beta chain was recorded in a study of blood T cell repertoires in COVID-19. Study information: Acute-phase and convalescent COVID-19 samples originated in the United States, Italy and Spain. From T cells, B-cell-depleted T cells, or PBMCs came the material, which was cDNA or gDNA.

V was clipped by 1 base and J by 3 bases, with 16 bases between them. Germline CDR1 SGDLS, CDR2 YYNGEE. The CDR3 consists of 16 residues. Per the original data handling: Amplification of reference gene primers was used by the study to estimate nucleated cell counts. Clones were read by immunoSEQ multiplex PCR, and TCRdb kept only the in-frame ones, dropping some. V, J and clone size are taken as reported in that table, and D and trimming were inferred from the DNA itself. The data hold about 55,000 clones, with about nine tenths observed a single time. The sequenced material came from peripheral blood. The chain employs TRBV9 and TRBJ1-1, with D perhaps TRBD1 (6 bases). This TCR was recovered from a man between 60 and 70 years old with active COVID-19. The CDR3 spells CASSVSGDTLDTEAFF. The CDR3 region has the DNA TGTGCCAGCAGCGTAAGCGGGGACACGTTGGACACTGAAGCTTTCTTT.